This T cell receptor beta chain was observed in a study of T cell clonotyping in hematopoietic cell transplantation. Time point reported: recipient sample about 28 days before transplant, after cytoreduction. Produced via immunoSEQ multiplex PCR; TCRdb's table is partial and in-frame only. The table lists approximately 80,000 clones, approximately 95% of them singletons, with 1.5% to 2% in the top ten. Trimming took off 3 bases at V and 0 bases at J, with 11 bases between the two ends. This CDR3 has 14 amino acids. CDR1 and CDR2 (germline): SQVTM, ANQGSEA. The source material was peripheral blood mononuclear cells, sampled before stem cell transplant. This clonotype was sampled from a woman between 50 and 59 years old with acute myeloid leukemia. Some clones in this sample may be carry-over from other donors' samples. This chain joins TRBV29-1 and TRBJ1-1; D remains unclear. The CDR3 coding sequence is TGCAGCGTTGACAGTCGGGCATTGAACACTGAAGCTTTCTTT. Its translation is CSVDSRALNTEAFF.